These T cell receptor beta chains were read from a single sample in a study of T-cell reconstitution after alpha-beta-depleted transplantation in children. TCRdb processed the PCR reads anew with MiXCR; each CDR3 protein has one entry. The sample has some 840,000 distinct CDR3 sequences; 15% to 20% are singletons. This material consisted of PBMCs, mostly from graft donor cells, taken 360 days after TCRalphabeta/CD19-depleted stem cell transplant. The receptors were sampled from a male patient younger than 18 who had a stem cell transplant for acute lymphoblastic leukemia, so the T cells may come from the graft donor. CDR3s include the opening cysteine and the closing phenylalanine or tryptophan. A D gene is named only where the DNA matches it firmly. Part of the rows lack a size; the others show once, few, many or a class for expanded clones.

CDR3: CSVRPRGVFYNEQFF
DNA: TGCAGCGTGCGACCCCGGGGGGTCTTCTACAATGAGCAGTTCTTC
J: TRBJ2-1
D: TRBD2
size: many
V: TRBV29-1

CDR3: CSATRATSYNEQFF
DNA: TGCAGTGCGACTCGGGCCACCTCCTACAATGAGCAGTTCTTC
J: TRBJ2-1
D: -
size: -
V: TRBV20-1

CDR3: CAISESGAGGPQVEQFF
DNA: TGTGCCATCAGTGAGTCAGGAGCGGGAGGGCCCCAGGTGGAGCAGTTCTTC
J: TRBJ2-1
D: TRBD2
size: -
V: TRBV10-3

CDR3: CASSLAGISRGEFF
DNA: TGTGCCAGCAGCTTGGCCGGGATATCCCGAGGGGAGTTCTTC
J: TRBJ2-1
D: -
size: -
V: TRBV5-6

CDR3: CASSTGQLDGYTF
DNA: TGCGCCAGCAGCACAGGACAGCTGGATGGCTACACCTTC
J: TRBJ1-2
D: -
size: -
V: TRBV5-1

CDR3: CACSLLAEWNTDTQYF
DNA: TGTGCCTGCAGCTTACTAGCGGAATGGAACACAGATACGCAGTATTTT
J: TRBJ2-3
D: TRBD2
size: few
V: TRBV7-3

CDR3: CASSFRQGAGSEAFF
DNA: TGCGCCAGCAGCTTCCGACAGGGGGCCGGGTCTGAAGCTTTCTTT
J: TRBJ1-1
D: TRBD1
size: -
V: TRBV4-1

CDR3: CASRSTVVGQGPFHYNEQFF
DNA: TGCGCCAGCAGGTCGACCGTGGTGGGACAGGGGCCTTTTCATTACAATGAGCAGTTCTTC
J: TRBJ2-1
D: TRBD1
size: few
V: TRBV4-1

CDR3: CATSDPTTQGSADTQYF
DNA: TGTGCCACCAGTGATCCTACCACCCAGGGATCGGCAGATACGCAGTATTTT
J: TRBJ2-3
D: -
size: -
V: TRBV24-1

CDR3: CASTDGAGTEAFF
DNA: TGCGCCAGCACCGACGGGGCGGGGACTGAAGCTTTCTTT
J: TRBJ1-1
D: -
size: -
V: TRBV5-1

CDR3: CASTRGGGTTDTQYF
DNA: TGTGCCAGCACCCGAGGGGGGGGAACCACAGATACGCAGTATTTT
J: TRBJ2-3
D: -
size: -
V: TRBV9

CDR3: CASRELAGGPTGELFF
DNA: TGTGCCAGCAGAGAACTAGCGGGAGGGCCGACCGGGGAGCTGTTTTTT
J: TRBJ2-2
D: TRBD2
size: -
V: TRBV11-2

CDR3: CASSPGRPAEPQHF
DNA: TGTGCCAGCAGTCCGGGACGGCCGGCGGAGCCCCAGCATTTT
J: TRBJ1-5
D: -
size: -
V: TRBV12-3/TRBV12-4

CDR3: CASSVQGGGYTF
DNA: TGTGCCAGCAGCGTGCAGGGCGGCGGCTACACCTTC
J: TRBJ1-2
D: -
size: few
V: TRBV9

CDR3: CASSGESSYNEQFF
DNA: TGTGCCAGCAGCGGGGAAAGCTCCTACAATGAGCAGTTCTTC
J: TRBJ2-1
D: -
size: few
V: TRBV7-9

CDR3: CASSLTGPLITDTQYF
DNA: TGTGCCAGCAGCTTAACGGGTCCCTTGATCACAGATACGCAGTATTTT
J: TRBJ2-3
D: -
size: few
V: TRBV7-3

CDR3: CASSGSDRVDEYF
DNA: TGTGCCAGCAGTGGTTCTGACAGGGTAGATGAGTACTTC
J: TRBJ2-7
D: TRBD1
size: -
V: TRBV2

CDR3: CASSLQASGGRSYNEQFF
DNA: TGTGCCAGCAGCTTACAGGCGTCTGGCGGGAGATCCTACAATGAGCAGTTCTTC
J: TRBJ2-1
D: TRBD2
size: few
V: TRBV11-2

CDR3: CASSRTGTGGMGYGYTF
DNA: TGTGCCAGCAGTAGGACCGGGACAGGGGGCATGGGCTATGGCTACACCTTC
J: TRBJ1-2
D: TRBD1
size: -
V: TRBV6-1

CDR3: CATSDLAGAYNEQFF
DNA: TGTGCCACCAGTGACCTAGCGGGAGCCTACAATGAGCAGTTCTTC
J: TRBJ2-1
D: TRBD2
size: few
V: TRBV24-1

CDR3: CASSSHSAYQPQHF
DNA: TGTGCCAGCAGCTCCCATAGCGCGTATCAGCCCCAGCATTTT
J: TRBJ1-5
D: -
size: -
V: TRBV7-2

CDR3: CASSGGREETQYF
DNA: TGTGCCAGCTCGGGGGGGCGCGAGGAGACCCAGTACTTC
J: TRBJ2-5
D: TRBD2
size: few
V: TRBV10-3

CDR3: CSASLRVPLF
DNA: TGCAGTGCTAGTCTTAGGGTACCCCTCTTC
J: TRBJ2-7
D: -
size: -
V: TRBV20-1

CDR3: CASSLSGQYNEQFF
DNA: TGTGCCAGCAGCTTATCAGGGCAGTACAATGAGCAGTTCTTC
J: TRBJ2-1
D: -
size: many
V: TRBV7-3

CDR3: CASSLYTGSGLDTEAFF
DNA: TGTGCCAGCAGCTTATATACAGGGTCGGGGTTGGACACTGAAGCTTTCTTT
J: TRBJ1-1
D: -
size: once
V: TRBV7-7

CDR3: CASSRFWRAGGMADTQYF
DNA: TGTGCCAGTAGTCGTTTTTGGAGGGCAGGGGGAATGGCAGATACGCAGTATTTT
J: TRBJ2-3
D: -
size: few
V: TRBV19

CDR3: CASSSQGARSPLHF
DNA: TGCGCCAGCAGCTCACAGGGGGCGAGATCACCCCTCCACTTT
J: TRBJ1-6
D: TRBD1
size: few
V: TRBV5-1

CDR3: CASTRRSDSNQPQHF
DNA: TGTGCCAGCACCAGAAGGTCCGATAGCAATCAGCCCCAGCATTTT
J: TRBJ1-5
D: -
size: -
V: TRBV6-1

CDR3: CASSLGHRYEQYF
DNA: TGCGCCAGCAGCTTGGGGCATCGCTACGAGCAGTACTTC
J: TRBJ2-7
D: -
size: many
V: TRBV5-1

CDR3: CASSSGRFSYEQYF
DNA: TGTGCCAGCAGTTCGGGACGGTTCTCCTACGAGCAGTACTTC
J: TRBJ2-7
D: -
size: -
V: TRBV6-2/TRBV6-3

CDR3: CSARNTGTSGAHNEQFF
DNA: TGCAGTGCTAGAAATACCGGGACTAGCGGGGCCCACAATGAGCAGTTCTTC
J: TRBJ2-1
D: TRBD2
size: many
V: TRBV20-1